These T cell receptor beta chains were read from a single sample in a study of T cell clones after liver transplantation. Only in-frame clones appear in the TCRdb table, and some are missing; sequencing was by immunoSEQ multiplex PCR. The sample lists tens of thousands of clones; 84% were seen once. This sample comprised CD4+ T cells from blood, obtained before liver transplant. These TCRs come from a human donor who received a liver transplant. The CDR3 runs from the conserved cysteine through the conserved F or W. The order of the fields is J gene, clone size, D gene, V gene, CDR3 DNA, CDR3 protein. A D gene is named only where the DNA matches it firmly. Not all rows give a size; the values are once, few, many and, for expanded clones, a class.

j_gene: TRBJ2-7
abundance: NA
d_gene: NA
v_gene: TRBV7-9
CDR3nt: TGTGCCAGCAGCTCTTACTACGAGCAGTACTTC
CDR3aa: CASSSYYEQYF

j_gene: TRBJ2-2
abundance: once
d_gene: NA
v_gene: TRBV5-8
CDR3nt: TGTGCCAGCAGCTTTAGAGGTACCGGGGAGCTGTTTTTT
CDR3aa: CASSFRGTGELFF

j_gene: TRBJ2-5
abundance: NA
d_gene: NA
v_gene: TRBV2
CDR3nt: TGTGCCAGCAGTCGCGACCCAAATAGGGAGACCCAGTACTTC
CDR3aa: CASSRDPNRETQYF

j_gene: TRBJ1-2
abundance: NA
d_gene: NA
v_gene: TRBV28
CDR3nt: TGTGCCACAGAAGAGCTCCAGGGTGGCTACACCTTC
CDR3aa: CATEELQGGYTF

j_gene: TRBJ2-3
abundance: NA
d_gene: NA
v_gene: TRBV6-5
CDR3nt: TGTGCCAGCAGCCGGGATCCCGAAAATACGCAGTATTTT
CDR3aa: CASSRDPENTQYF

j_gene: TRBJ2-3
abundance: NA
d_gene: TRBD2
v_gene: TRBV4-2
CDR3nt: TGTGCCAGCAGCAGTACTAGCGGGGGGGCGGATACGCAGTATTTT
CDR3aa: CASSSTSGGADTQYF

j_gene: TRBJ1-2
abundance: NA
d_gene: NA
v_gene: TRBV6-6
CDR3nt: TGTGCCAGCAGTTACGAGGGTTTCGACTATGGCTACACCTTC
CDR3aa: CASSYEGFDYGYTF

j_gene: TRBJ1-5
abundance: NA
d_gene: TRBD1
v_gene: TRBV19
CDR3nt: TGTGCCAGTAGTATCGACAGGGCGAATCAGCCCCAGCATTTT
CDR3aa: CASSIDRANQPQHF

j_gene: TRBJ1-2
abundance: few
d_gene: NA
v_gene: TRBV25-1
CDR3nt: TGTGCCAGCAGTGACGCCCGGAGGCGTGACGGCTACACCTTC
CDR3aa: CASSDARRRDGYTF

j_gene: TRBJ1-1
abundance: once
d_gene: NA
v_gene: TRBV28
CDR3nt: TGTGCCAGCAGTCCAAGACGATGGACGGCAGGGGCGACAATGAACACTGAAGCTTTCTTT
CDR3aa: CASSPRRWTAGATMNTEAFF

j_gene: TRBJ2-7
abundance: NA
d_gene: TRBD2
v_gene: TRBV28
CDR3nt: TGTGCCAGCAGTTCAGCGACTAGCGGAAACTACGAGCAGTACTTC
CDR3aa: CASSSATSGNYEQYF

j_gene: TRBJ2-1
abundance: NA
d_gene: TRBD2
v_gene: TRBV7-2
CDR3nt: TGTGCCAGCAGCCCGGGGTGGCGCGGGAGGAACTACAATGAGCAGTTCTTC
CDR3aa: CASSPGWRGRNYNEQFF

j_gene: TRBJ2-7
abundance: NA
d_gene: TRBD2
v_gene: TRBV28
CDR3nt: TGTGCCAGCAGTTTTAGACTAGCGGACCTTACCTACGAGCAGTACTTC
CDR3aa: CASSFRLADLTYEQYF

j_gene: TRBJ2-3
abundance: once
d_gene: TRBD2
v_gene: TRBV7-3
CDR3nt: TGTGCCAGTAGACTAGCGGGAACTGATACGCAGTATTTT
CDR3aa: CASRLAGTDTQYF

j_gene: TRBJ2-5
abundance: NA
d_gene: NA
v_gene: TRBV5-4
CDR3nt: TGTGCCAGCAGCTTGATTGCAGGGGAGACCCAGTACTTC
CDR3aa: CASSLIAGETQYF

j_gene: TRBJ1-3
abundance: few
d_gene: NA
v_gene: TRBV6-5
CDR3nt: TGTGCCAGCATGGTCGGACTAAGCTCTGGAAACACCATATATTTT
CDR3aa: CASMVGLSSGNTIYF

j_gene: TRBJ1-6
abundance: NA
d_gene: NA
v_gene: TRBV10-3
CDR3nt: TGTGCCAGTAACAGGATCGGGGATTCACCCCTCCACTTT
CDR3aa: CASNRIGDSPLHF

j_gene: TRBJ2-4
abundance: NA
d_gene: NA
v_gene: TRBV2
CDR3nt: TGTGCCAGCAGTGAAGCGGTGGCGGGGAAAGAACTTCAGTACTTC
CDR3aa: CASSEAVAGKELQYF

j_gene: TRBJ1-2
abundance: NA
d_gene: TRBD1
v_gene: TRBV7-3
CDR3nt: TGTGCCAGCAGCCCTTCGACAGGGAAACTGCTAACCTTC
CDR3aa: CASSPSTGKLLTF

j_gene: TRBJ2-7
abundance: NA
d_gene: NA
v_gene: TRBV19
CDR3nt: TGTGCCAGTAGTATCAAGGGGCCCTACGAGCAGTACTTC
CDR3aa: CASSIKGPYEQYF

j_gene: TRBJ2-1
abundance: once
d_gene: NA
v_gene: TRBV2
CDR3nt: TGTGCCAGCAGTCAAGAAAAAAACCGACGGGGGGAGCAGTTCTTC
CDR3aa: CASSQEKNRRGEQFF

j_gene: TRBJ2-3
abundance: NA
d_gene: NA
v_gene: TRBV6-5
CDR3nt: TGTGCCAGCAGGAAGCTAGGGACAGATACGCAGTATTTT
CDR3aa: CASRKLGTDTQYF

j_gene: TRBJ2-1
abundance: NA
d_gene: NA
v_gene: TRBV14
CDR3nt: TGTGCCAGCAGCCAAGAGGGCCGATTAGGGTACAATGAGCAGTTCTTC
CDR3aa: CASSQEGRLGYNEQFF

j_gene: TRBJ2-3
abundance: NA
d_gene: NA
v_gene: TRBV10-3
CDR3nt: TGTGCCATCAATGGACCTCGTGTCGCAGATACGCAGTATTTT
CDR3aa: CAINGPRVADTQYF

j_gene: TRBJ2-7
abundance: few
d_gene: NA
v_gene: TRBV10-3
CDR3nt: TGTGCCATCAGCCGACAGACCTACGAGCAGTACTTC
CDR3aa: CAISRQTYEQYF

j_gene: TRBJ1-2
abundance: NA
d_gene: TRBD1
v_gene: TRBV19
CDR3nt: TGTGCCAGCCGACCCCAGGGGGCGAACTATGGCTACACCTTC
CDR3aa: CASRPQGANYGYTF

j_gene: TRBJ2-3
abundance: few
d_gene: TRBD1
v_gene: TRBV2
CDR3nt: TGTGCCAGCAGGCCGGGACAGGGGGTTCAGACAGGGGATACGCAGTATTTT
CDR3aa: CASRPGQGVQTGDTQYF

j_gene: TRBJ2-7
abundance: once
d_gene: TRBD2
v_gene: TRBV5-4
CDR3nt: TGTGCCACTACCCGGGCGGGAGGAGTCTACGAGCAGTACTTC
CDR3aa: CATTRAGGVYEQYF

j_gene: TRBJ2-3
abundance: NA
d_gene: NA
v_gene: TRBV7-2
CDR3nt: TGTGCCAGCAGCCCGGAGGTCACAGATACGCAGTATTTT
CDR3aa: CASSPEVTDTQYF

j_gene: TRBJ2-1
abundance: NA
d_gene: NA
v_gene: TRBV18
CDR3nt: TGTGCCAGCTCACCGGGTGTGCAGGTGGTCAATGAGCAGTTCTTC
CDR3aa: CASSPGVQVVNEQFF

j_gene: TRBJ2-2
abundance: NA
d_gene: NA
v_gene: TRBV18
CDR3nt: TGTGCCAGCTCAGTCGCGCCGTTAGGGGCGCGTAGCACCGGGGAGCTGTTTTTT
CDR3aa: CASSVAPLGARSTGELFF

j_gene: TRBJ2-1
abundance: NA
d_gene: NA
v_gene: TRBV5-1
CDR3nt: TGCGCCAGCTCCGGGGTCTCCAGCTCCTACGATGAGCGGTTCTTC
CDR3aa: CASSGVSSSYDERFF

j_gene: TRBJ2-7
abundance: NA
d_gene: NA
v_gene: TRBV7-9
CDR3nt: TGTGCCAGCAGCTTTCGGGAGACCGCCTACGAGCAGTACTTC
CDR3aa: CASSFRETAYEQYF